The rows below give T cell receptor beta chains drawn from one sample of a study of shared clonotypes between healthy human individuals. This table comes from immunoSEQ multiplex PCR, and its TCRdb copy is limited to in-frame clones, with some not included. Among millions of clones, about 92% were seen once, and the ten largest hold around 1.7%. The sequencing input was naive CD8+ T cells from PBMCs. The receptors here all came from a man aged 18 to 35 in good health. Some clones in this sample may be carry-over from other donors' samples. CDR3s include the opening cysteine and the closing phenylalanine or tryptophan. A D gene is named only where the DNA matches it firmly. Some rows mark clone size as missing; the rest say once, few, many or name a class of expanded clone.

CDR3nt: TGTGCCAGCAGCTTACGGGCTAGCGGGAGCTACGAGCAGTACTTC
CDR3aa: CASSLRASGSYEQYF
d_gene: TRBD2
j_gene: TRBJ2-7
abundance: NA
v_gene: TRBV11-2

CDR3nt: TGTGCCAGTAGTATTCGAACTAGCGGGCCTTACAATGAGCAGTTCTTC
CDR3aa: CASSIRTSGPYNEQFF
d_gene: TRBD2
j_gene: TRBJ2-1
abundance: NA
v_gene: TRBV19

CDR3nt: TGTGCCAGCGGGGGGGCGGTAATGAGCACAGATACGCAGTATTTT
CDR3aa: CASGGAVMSTDTQYF
d_gene: NA
j_gene: TRBJ2-3
abundance: NA
v_gene: TRBV9

CDR3nt: TGTGCCAGCAGTCTTACCAGTAAGGGACTAGCGGGTCCTAACACCGGGGAGCTGTTTTTT
CDR3aa: CASSLTSKGLAGPNTGELFF
d_gene: TRBD2
j_gene: TRBJ2-2
abundance: NA
v_gene: TRBV27

CDR3nt: TGCAGTGAGTGGGAGAGAGGGTACAATGAGCAGTTCTTC
CDR3aa: CSEWERGYNEQFF
d_gene: NA
j_gene: TRBJ2-1
abundance: NA
v_gene: TRBV29-1

CDR3nt: TGTGCCAGTAGTATCCAAAGCTCCTACGAGCAGTACTTC
CDR3aa: CASSIQSSYEQYF
d_gene: NA
j_gene: TRBJ2-7
abundance: NA
v_gene: TRBV19

CDR3nt: TGTGCCACCAGCCCCTATTACGAAACCGGGGAGCTGTTTTTT
CDR3aa: CATSPYYETGELFF
d_gene: NA
j_gene: TRBJ2-2
abundance: NA
v_gene: TRBV15

CDR3nt: TGTGCCAGCACCCTGGGACAGGGGTCCACTGAAGCTTTCTTT
CDR3aa: CASTLGQGSTEAFF
d_gene: TRBD1
j_gene: TRBJ1-1
abundance: NA
v_gene: TRBV7-9

CDR3nt: TGTGCCAGCGGACAGGGAGGGAACTATGGCTACACCTTC
CDR3aa: CASGQGGNYGYTF
d_gene: TRBD1
j_gene: TRBJ1-2
abundance: few
v_gene: TRBV2

CDR3nt: TGTGCCATTGGGACAGTAATCACAGATACGCAGTATTTT
CDR3aa: CAIGTVITDTQYF
d_gene: TRBD1
j_gene: TRBJ2-3
abundance: NA
v_gene: TRBV10-3

CDR3nt: TGTGCCAGCAGCTCGGACAGGGGAAGGAATGAGCAGTTCTTC
CDR3aa: CASSSDRGRNEQFF
d_gene: TRBD1
j_gene: TRBJ2-1
abundance: NA
v_gene: TRBV7-9

CDR3nt: TGTGCCAGCAGTTTATTGTCCCTAGCGGGCCAAACAGATACGCAGTATTTT
CDR3aa: CASSLLSLAGQTDTQYF
d_gene: TRBD2
j_gene: TRBJ2-3
abundance: NA
v_gene: TRBV27

CDR3nt: TGTGCCAGCAGTCCCCTCAGGGCCTACGAGCAGTACTTC
CDR3aa: CASSPLRAYEQYF
d_gene: NA
j_gene: TRBJ2-7
abundance: NA
v_gene: TRBV27

CDR3nt: TGTGCCAGTAGTATAGCCGGCACCCCTAACTATGGCTACACCTTC
CDR3aa: CASSIAGTPNYGYTF
d_gene: NA
j_gene: TRBJ1-2
abundance: NA
v_gene: TRBV19

CDR3nt: TGTGCCAGCAGCTTAGCGAGGGGTCGTGGTAATGAGCAGTTCTTC
CDR3aa: CASSLARGRGNEQFF
d_gene: NA
j_gene: TRBJ2-1
abundance: NA
v_gene: TRBV7-6

CDR3nt: TGTGCCAGCAGTCCCCAGGGGTACGAGCAGTACTTC
CDR3aa: CASSPQGYEQYF
d_gene: NA
j_gene: TRBJ2-7
abundance: NA
v_gene: TRBV28